These T cell receptor beta chains were read from a single sample in a study of blood T cell repertoires in COVID-19. Profiled with immunoSEQ multiplex PCR; TCRdb holds only in-frame clones, not every one. The repertoire consists of more than 200,000 clones, with around 87% occurring once and the leading ten covering roughly 7.1%. Sequencing used PBMCs or T cells enriched from blood (not recorded which). These receptors were taken from a man aged 25 to 40 in a cohort exposed to, infected with or recovered from COVID-19 (not recorded which). Each CDR3 is given with its conserved first and last residue. D genes are given only for firm matches. Clone sizes are given selectively: once, few, many, or a class where the clone is expanded.

.	TRBV7-9	TRBJ1-1	.	TGTGCCAGCAGCTCACCGCCGGGGGGCATGGACACTGAAGCTTTCTTT	CASSSPPGGMDTEAFF
.	TRBV11-2	TRBJ2-3	.	TGTGCCAGCAGCCTGGCAGGGATGGATACGCAGTATTTT	CASSLAGMDTQYF
.	TRBV2	TRBJ1-6	.	TGTGCCAGCAGTGAAGCGCAGGGCCTGGGGCCATCACCCCTCCACTTT	CASSEAQGLGPSPLHF
.	TRBV5-1	TRBJ2-5	TRBD2	TGCGCCAGCAGCTTGCCCACCGGGACTAGCGGGAGGGCTCACCAAGAGACCCAGTACTTC	CASSLPTGTSGRAHQETQYF
.	TRBV2	TRBJ2-7	TRBD2	TGTGCCATTGCTAGCGGGAGCTCCTACGAGCAGTACTTC	CAIASGSSYEQYF
.	TRBV7-6	TRBJ2-1	TRBD2	TGTGCCAGCAGCTTATTAGCAGCGGGAGCCTCTGGGGATGAGCAGTTCTTC	CASSLLAAGASGDEQFF
.	TRBV28	TRBJ1-2	TRBD1	TGTGCCAGCTCGACAGGGTTTAACTATGGCTACACCTTC	CASSTGFNYGYTF
.	TRBV10-1	TRBJ2-1	.	TGCGCCAGCAGGGGAACAGGGCCCACGCCTAGCTCCTACAATGAGCAGTTCTTC	CASRGTGPTPSSYNEQFF
.	TRBV28	TRBJ2-1	.	TGTGCCAGCAGTTTCCCAGGGGCCACCTACAATGAGCAGTTCTTC	CASSFPGATYNEQFF
.	TRBV5-1	TRBJ1-4	.	TGCGCCAGCAGCTTGGGTGGGCTGACAACTAATGAAAAACTGTTTTTT	CASSLGGLTTNEKLFF
.	TRBV18	TRBJ2-3	TRBD1	TGTGCCAGCTCACCCCTTTCCAGGGGGCGGACAGATACGCAGTATTTT	CASSPLSRGRTDTQYF
few	TRBV19	TRBJ1-2	.	TGTGCCAGTAGCCCGAGGCAGTTTGGCTACACCTTC	CASSPRQFGYTF
.	TRBV13	TRBJ2-1	TRBD1	TGTGCCAGCAGGTTACGGGGGACAGGGGTCCACAATGAGCAGTTCTTC	CASRLRGTGVHNEQFF
.	TRBV5-1	TRBJ2-1	.	TGCGCCAGCAGCCCGGTACTAGGCGCCTCCTACAATGAGCAGTTCTTC	CASSPVLGASYNEQFF
.	TRBV9	TRBJ2-1	TRBD2	TGTGCCAGCAGCGCGGCGGGAGTAGGGTACAATGAGCAGTTCTTC	CASSAAGVGYNEQFF
.	TRBV7-2	TRBJ2-7	TRBD2	TGTGCCAGCAGCTGGGGGACTAGCGGGAGCGAGCAGTACTTC	CASSWGTSGSEQYF
.	TRBV3-1/TRBV3-2	TRBJ1-2	TRBD1	TGTGCCAGCAGCCAAGCCGGGACAGGACTTAACTATGGCTACACCTTC	CASSQAGTGLNYGYTF
few	TRBV3-1/TRBV3-2	TRBJ1-6	.	TGTGCCAGCAGCCAAAGTGGGGCGGCGGGGTCACCCCTCCACTTT	CASSQSGAAGSPLHF
.	TRBV5-1	TRBJ2-1	TRBD2	TGCGCCAGCAGCTTGGTTTTTAGCGGGAGGGCTTTCAATGAGCAGTTCTTC	CASSLVFSGRAFNEQFF
once	TRBV7-8	TRBJ2-5	.	TGTGCCAGCAGCTACCTTAGGAGGCGAGGAGAGACCCAGTACTTC	CASSYLRRRGETQYF
.	TRBV12-3/TRBV12-4	TRBJ1-1	TRBD1	TGTGCCAGCAGTTTAGGGGGACAGCGAGAAGCTTTCTTT	CASSLGGQREAFF
.	TRBV2	TRBJ1-2	TRBD1	TGTGCCAGCAGTGAAGGGTGGACAGGAGGCTACACCTTC	CASSEGWTGGYTF
.	TRBV7-3	TRBJ2-1	TRBD2	TGTGCCAGCAGCTCCGCCCCCCTAGCGGGAGGGGGCCAGGAGCAGTTCTTC	CASSSAPLAGGGQEQFF
.	TRBV16	TRBJ2-7	TRBD2	TGTGCCAGCAGCCCAAGGACTAGCGGGATTAACTACGAGCAGTACTTC	CASSPRTSGINYEQYF
.	TRBV28	TRBJ2-1	TRBD2	TGTGCCAGCGGTGGTCTAGCGGGAGTTGGTGAGCAGTTCTTC	CASGGLAGVGEQFF
.	TRBV24-1	TRBJ1-2	.	TGTGCCACCAGTGATTCGACAGCACCTGACCTCTATGGCTACACCTTC	CATSDSTAPDLYGYTF
.	TRBV6-5	TRBJ2-7	TRBD2	TGTGCCAGCAGTTCCGGGACTAGCGGGAGTTACGAGCAGTACTTC	CASSSGTSGSYEQYF
.	TRBV5-5	TRBJ2-1	.	TGTGCCAGCAGCAGAGAGGCCCTTTTCGGGGGAAATGAGCAGTTCTTC	CASSREALFGGNEQFF
.	TRBV3-1/TRBV3-2	TRBJ2-1	.	TGTGCCAGCAGCCAAGATTTAGCGAGCTCCTACAATGAGCAGTTCTTC	CASSQDLASSYNEQFF
.	TRBV18	TRBJ1-1	.	TGTGCCAGCTCTCTTCAAAGTGGCAGGGACACTGAAGCTTTCTTT	CASSLQSGRDTEAFF
.	TRBV5-5	TRBJ2-1	.	TGTGCCAGCAGCTTGTGGTTGAGCTCCTACAATGAGCAGTTCTTC	CASSLWLSSYNEQFF
once	TRBV7-8	TRBJ1-1	.	TGTGCCAGCAGCTTACGGGGGAATGGTGAAGCTTTCTTT	CASSLRGNGEAFF
.	TRBV28	TRBJ1-2	TRBD1	TGTGCCAGCAGTTTAAGTGGGACAGGAGACTTTTACACCTTC	CASSLSGTGDFYTF
.	TRBV10-3	TRBJ2-2	TRBD2	TGTGCCATCAGTGTTGATTCACTAGCGGGAGTGATTTGGACCGGGGAGCTGTTTTTT	CAISVDSLAGVIWTGELFF
.	TRBV2	TRBJ1-1	TRBD1	TGTGCCAGCAGCCGGTCGGACAGGGGAGAAGCTTTCTTT	CASSRSDRGEAFF
few	TRBV7-9	TRBJ1-3	.	TGTGCCAGCAGCAAGGAGATCTCTGGAAACACCATATATTTT	CASSKEISGNTIYF
few	TRBV7-3	TRBJ2-3	.	TGTGCCAGCAGCTTAAGGGGGGAGTCAGATACGCAGTATTTT	CASSLRGESDTQYF
once	TRBV5-1	TRBJ1-5	.	TGCGCCAGCAGCCCCGGGGTGAACCAGCCCCAGCATTTT	CASSPGVNQPQHF
.	TRBV10-3	TRBJ2-2	TRBD2	TGTGCCATCAGTGGGAGCGGGAGAGACACCGGGGAGCTGTTTTTT	CAISGSGRDTGELFF
many	TRBV4-1	TRBJ2-2	.	TGCGCCAGCAGCCAAGAGCAGGTTGGCGGGGAGCTGTTTTTT	CASSQEQVGGELFF
.	TRBV7-2	TRBJ2-1	TRBD2	TGTGCCAGCAGCTTAGTCGGGGGAAGCGGGGCCAATGGGCAGTTCTTC	CASSLVGGSGANGQFF
.	TRBV4-3	TRBJ2-3	TRBD2	TGCGCCAGCAGCCAAGCTAGCGGGACGAGACCAGATACGCAGTATTTT	CASSQASGTRPDTQYF
.	TRBV9	TRBJ2-7	.	TGTGCCAGCAGTCCGACACAGGGACCCTACGAGCAGTACTTC	CASSPTQGPYEQYF